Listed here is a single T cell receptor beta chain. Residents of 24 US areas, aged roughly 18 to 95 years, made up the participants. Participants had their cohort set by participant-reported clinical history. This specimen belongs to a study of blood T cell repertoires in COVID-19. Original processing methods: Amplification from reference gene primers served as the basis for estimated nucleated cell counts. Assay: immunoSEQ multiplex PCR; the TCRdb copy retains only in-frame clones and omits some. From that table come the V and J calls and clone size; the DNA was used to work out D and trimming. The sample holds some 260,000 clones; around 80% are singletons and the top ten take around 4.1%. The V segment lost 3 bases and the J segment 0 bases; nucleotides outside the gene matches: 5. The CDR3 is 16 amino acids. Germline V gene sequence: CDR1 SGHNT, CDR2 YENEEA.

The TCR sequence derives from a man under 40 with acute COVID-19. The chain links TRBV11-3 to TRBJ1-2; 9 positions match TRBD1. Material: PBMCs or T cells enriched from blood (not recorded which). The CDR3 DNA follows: TGTGCCAGCAGCTTGACGACAGGGGGTTCTAACTATGGCTACACCTTC. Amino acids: CASSLTTGGSNYGYTF.